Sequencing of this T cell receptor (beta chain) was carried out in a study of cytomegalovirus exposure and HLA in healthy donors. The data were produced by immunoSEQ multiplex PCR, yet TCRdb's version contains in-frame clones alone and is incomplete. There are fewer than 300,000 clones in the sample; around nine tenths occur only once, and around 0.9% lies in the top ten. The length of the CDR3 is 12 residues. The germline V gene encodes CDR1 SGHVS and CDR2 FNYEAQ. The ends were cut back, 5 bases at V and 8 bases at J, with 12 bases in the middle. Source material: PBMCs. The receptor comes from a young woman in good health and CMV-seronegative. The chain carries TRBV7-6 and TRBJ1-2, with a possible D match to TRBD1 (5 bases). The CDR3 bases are TGTGCCAGCAGCGATCGGGGGAAAGGCTACACCTTC. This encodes CASSDRGKGYTF.